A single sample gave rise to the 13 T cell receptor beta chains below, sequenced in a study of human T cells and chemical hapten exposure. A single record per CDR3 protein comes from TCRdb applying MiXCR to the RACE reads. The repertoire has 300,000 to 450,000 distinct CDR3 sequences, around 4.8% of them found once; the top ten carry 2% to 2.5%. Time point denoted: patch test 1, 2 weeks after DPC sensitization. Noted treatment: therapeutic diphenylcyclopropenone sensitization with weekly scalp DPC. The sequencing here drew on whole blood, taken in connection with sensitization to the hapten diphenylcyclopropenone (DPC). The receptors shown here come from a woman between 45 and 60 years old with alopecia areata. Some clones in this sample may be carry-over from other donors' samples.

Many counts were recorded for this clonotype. The CDR3 loop is CASTLNREFGNTEAFF. CDR3 DNA: TGTGCCAGCACCTTAAACAGGGAATTTGGGAACACTGAAGCTTTCTTT. The chain is built from TRBV6-6 and TRBJ1-1, with D perhaps TRBD1 (6 bases). V was trimmed by 7 bases and J by 1 base, leaving 19 bases between them. The CDR3 consists of 16 residues. Looked up from germline, CDR1 is MNHNY and CDR2 is SVGAGI (reference sequence).

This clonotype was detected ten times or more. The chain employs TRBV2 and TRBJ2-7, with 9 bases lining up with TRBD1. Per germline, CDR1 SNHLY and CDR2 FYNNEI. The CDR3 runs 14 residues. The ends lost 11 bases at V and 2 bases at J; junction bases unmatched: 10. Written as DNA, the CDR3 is TGTGCCGGCGCCGGGACAGGGACCCCCTACGAGCAGTACTTC. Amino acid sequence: CAGAGTGTPYEQYF. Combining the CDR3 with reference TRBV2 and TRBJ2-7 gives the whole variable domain EPEVTQTPSHQVTQMGQEVILRCVPISNHLYFYWYRQILGQKVEFLVSFYNNEISEKSEIFDDQFSVERPDGSNFTLKIRSTKLEDSAMYFCAGAGTGTPYEQYFGPGTRLTVT.

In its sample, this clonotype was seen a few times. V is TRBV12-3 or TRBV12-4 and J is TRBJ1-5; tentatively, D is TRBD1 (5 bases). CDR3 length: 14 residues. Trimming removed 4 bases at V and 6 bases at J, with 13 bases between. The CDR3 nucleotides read TGTGCCAGCAGTTCCGGCCAGGGATTTCAGCCCCAGCATTTT. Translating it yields CASSSGQGFQPQHF.

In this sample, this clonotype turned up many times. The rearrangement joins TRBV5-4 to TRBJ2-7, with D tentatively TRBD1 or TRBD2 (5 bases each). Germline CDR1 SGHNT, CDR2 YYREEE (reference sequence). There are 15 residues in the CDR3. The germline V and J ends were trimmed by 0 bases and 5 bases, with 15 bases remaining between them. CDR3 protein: CASSLGGTGTNEQYF. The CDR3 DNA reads TGTGCCAGCAGCTTGGGGGGGACGGGGACGAACGAGCAGTACTTC. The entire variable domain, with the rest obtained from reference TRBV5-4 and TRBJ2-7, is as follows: ETGVTQSPTHLIKTRGQQVTLRCSSQSGHNTVSWYQQALGQGPQFIFQYYREEENGRGNFPPRFSGLQFPNYSSELNVNALELDDSALYLCASSLGGTGTNEQYFGPGTRLTVT.

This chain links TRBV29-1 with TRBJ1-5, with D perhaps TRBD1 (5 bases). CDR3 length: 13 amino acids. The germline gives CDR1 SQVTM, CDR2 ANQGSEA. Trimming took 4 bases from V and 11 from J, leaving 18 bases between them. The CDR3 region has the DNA TGCAGCGTTGCTACAGCAGGGAGGGAGGCCCAGCATTTT. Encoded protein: CSVATAGREAQHF.

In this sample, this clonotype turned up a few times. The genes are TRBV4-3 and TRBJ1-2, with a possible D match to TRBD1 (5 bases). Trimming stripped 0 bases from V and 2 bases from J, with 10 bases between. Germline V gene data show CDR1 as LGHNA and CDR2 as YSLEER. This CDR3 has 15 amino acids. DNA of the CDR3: TGCGCCAGCAGCCAAGATTCGGAGGGGAACTATGGCTACACCTTC. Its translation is CASSQDSEGNYGYTF.

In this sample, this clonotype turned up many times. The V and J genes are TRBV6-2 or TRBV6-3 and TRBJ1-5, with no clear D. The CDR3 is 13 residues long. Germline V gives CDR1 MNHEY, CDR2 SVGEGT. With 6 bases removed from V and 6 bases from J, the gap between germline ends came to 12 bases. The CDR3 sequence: CASSPMASQPQHF. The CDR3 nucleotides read TGTGCCAGCAGCCCCATGGCGAGTCAGCCCCAGCATTTT.

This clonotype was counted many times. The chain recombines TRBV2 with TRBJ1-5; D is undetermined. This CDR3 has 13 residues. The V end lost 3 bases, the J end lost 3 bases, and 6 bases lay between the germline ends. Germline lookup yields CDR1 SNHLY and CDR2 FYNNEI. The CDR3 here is CASSEDFNQPQHF. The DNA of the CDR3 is TGTGCCAGCAGTGAGGACTTCAATCAGCCCCAGCATTTT.

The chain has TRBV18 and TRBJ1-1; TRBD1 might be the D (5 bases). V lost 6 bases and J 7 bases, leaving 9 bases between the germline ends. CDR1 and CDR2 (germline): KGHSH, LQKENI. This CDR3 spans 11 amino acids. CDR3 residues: CASSRDYEAFF. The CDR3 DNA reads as TGTGCCAGCTCTAGGGACTATGAAGCTTTCTTT.

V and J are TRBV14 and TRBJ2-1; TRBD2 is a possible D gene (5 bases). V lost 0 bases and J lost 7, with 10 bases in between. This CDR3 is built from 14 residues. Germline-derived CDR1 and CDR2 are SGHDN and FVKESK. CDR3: CASSQDGRANEQFF. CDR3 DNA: TGTGCCAGCAGCCAAGATGGGAGAGCGAATGAGCAGTTCTTC.

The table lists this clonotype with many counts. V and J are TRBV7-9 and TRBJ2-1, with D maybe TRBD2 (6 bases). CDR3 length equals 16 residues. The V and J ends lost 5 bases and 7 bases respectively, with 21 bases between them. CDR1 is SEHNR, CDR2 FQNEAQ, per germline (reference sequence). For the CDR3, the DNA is TGTGCCAGCAGCCCATCCCGTGGCGGGATGGGAAATGAGCAGTTCTTC. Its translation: CASSPSRGGMGNEQFF.

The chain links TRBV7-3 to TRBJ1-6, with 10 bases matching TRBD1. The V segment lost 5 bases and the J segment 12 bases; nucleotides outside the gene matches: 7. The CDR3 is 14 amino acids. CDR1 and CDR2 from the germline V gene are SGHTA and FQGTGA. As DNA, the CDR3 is TGTGCCAGCAGCCCACGACAGGGGGCCTTACCCCTCCACTTT. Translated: CASSPRQGALPLHF.

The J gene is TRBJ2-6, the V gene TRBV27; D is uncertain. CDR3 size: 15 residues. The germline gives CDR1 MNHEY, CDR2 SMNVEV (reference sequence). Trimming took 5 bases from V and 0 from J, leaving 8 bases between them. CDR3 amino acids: CASSRASSGANVLTF. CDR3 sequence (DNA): TGTGCCAGCAGTCGGGCCAGCTCTGGGGCCAACGTCCTGACTTTC.